The T cell receptor beta chain described here comes from a study of T cells after yellow fever vaccination. Findings and caveats of the study: Researchers noted that a small share of clonotypes showed up in both CD4 and CD8 compartments.

The CDR3 sequence is 13 residues long. J lost 4 bases, V lost 6 bases, and 3 bases had no gene match. From germline, CDR1 is MDHEN and CDR2 SYDVKM. The 5'RACE template-switching step produced TCR cDNA and added a universal primer site and UMIs. TCRdb reanalysed the 5' RACE reads using MiXCR and keeps one entry per CDR3 protein. The data contain fewer than 400,000 distinct CDR3 sequences, 6% to 8% of them singletons. In this sample, this clonotype turned up many times. The antigen is not known. Here the sequenced sample was PBMCs, taken 5 days after the yellow fever booster vaccination. The sequence was obtained from a man aged 25-45 years who received the YFV17D yellow fever vaccine. The chain couples TRBV28 to TRBJ1-2; TRBD1 matches 9 bases. As DNA, the CDR3 is TGTGCCAGCAGGGGACAGGGCACCTATGGCTACACCTTC. Its protein is CASRGQGTYGYTF.